This T cell receptor (beta chain) was retrieved from a study of T cell repertoires in cytomegalovirus infection. About the research overall: Shared public TCR beta signatures pointed to both CMV infection and a matching HLA type. Study-wide results and caveats: Identification of carriers of CMV plus the relevant HLA was performed using cumulative public TCR beta family frequency.

This clonotype was seen just once. The antigen is not known. TCRdb re-derived calls from the reads in MiXCR, one entry per CDR3 protein. The sample holds approximately 700,000 distinct CDR3 sequences, roughly a third seen once. The CDR3 runs to 15 residues. CDR1 SQVTM and CDR2 ANQGSEA come from the germline V gene. V lost 4 bases and J lost 0, with 12 bases in between. This chain uses TRBV29-1 with TRBJ2-2; no definite D call. The clonotype comes from a human donor in good health (CMV status not recorded). Some clones in this sample may be carry-over from other donors' samples. The sample comprised PBMCs. The CDR3 is CSVGATASNTGELFF. For the CDR3, the DNA is TGCAGCGTTGGAGCCACAGCCTCGAACACCGGGGAGCTGTTTTTT.